The TCR beta chain under discussion was sequenced for a study of control samples from healthy donors and cancer patients. The protocol was immunoSEQ multiplex PCR, while the TCRdb copy is restricted to in-frame clones and leaves out a portion. The table records tens of thousands of clones, around 85% of them present only once. The CDR3 length is 14 residues. Trimming stripped 8 bases from V and 0 bases from J, with 14 bases between. The germline gives CDR1 LNHDA, CDR2 SQIVND (reference sequence). The sequencing input was blood. The chain has TRBV19 and TRBJ2-7; D unclear. The source is a man between 25 and 39 years old in good health. The CDR3 DNA reads as TGTGCCAGTTCCCGGGCGTGGAGCTCCTACGAGCAGTACTTC. It encodes CASSRAWSSYEQYF.